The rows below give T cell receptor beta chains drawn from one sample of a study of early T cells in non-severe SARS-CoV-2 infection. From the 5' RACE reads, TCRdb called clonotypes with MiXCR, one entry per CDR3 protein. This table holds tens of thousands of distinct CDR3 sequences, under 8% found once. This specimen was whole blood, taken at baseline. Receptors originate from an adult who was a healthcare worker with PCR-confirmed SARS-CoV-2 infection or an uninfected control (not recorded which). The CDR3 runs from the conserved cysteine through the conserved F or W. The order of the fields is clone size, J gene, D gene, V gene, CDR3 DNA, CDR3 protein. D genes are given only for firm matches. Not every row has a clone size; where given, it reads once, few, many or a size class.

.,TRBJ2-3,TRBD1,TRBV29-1,TGCAGCGGGGACAGGGGAACAGATACGCAGTATTTT,CSGDRGTDTQYF
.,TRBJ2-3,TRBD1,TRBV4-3,TGCGCCAGCAGCCAACCAACGGAAACAGGGGGTTTCACAGATACGCAGTATTTT,CASSQPTETGGFTDTQYF
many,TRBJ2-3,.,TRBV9,TGTGCCAGCAGCGTAGGACGGGACCTCGGCCCAGATACGCAGTATTTT,CASSVGRDLGPDTQYF
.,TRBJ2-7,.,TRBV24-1,TGTGCCACCAGTGATCCGGGTCGACCCTACGAGCAGTACTTC,CATSDPGRPYEQYF
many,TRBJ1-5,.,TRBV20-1,TGCAGTGCTAGACGGGGAACTAGCAATCAGCCCCAGCATTTT,CSARRGTSNQPQHF
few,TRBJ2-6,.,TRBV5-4,TGTGCCAGCAGCCCCGAACTACAGGGAGCTGGGGCCAACGTCCTGACTTTC,CASSPELQGAGANVLTF
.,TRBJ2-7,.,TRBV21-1,TGTGCCCCAGGATCGGGGTCCCAAGCGGGGGAGCAGTACTTC,CAPGSGSQAGEQYF
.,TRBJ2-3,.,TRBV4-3,TGCGCCAGCAGCCAAGAAGTGTCACCCCGGGGGAATACGCAGTATTTT,CASSQEVSPRGNTQYF
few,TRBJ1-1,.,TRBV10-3,TGTGCCATCAGTGAATCGGGCAGTCTCATGAACACTGAAGCTTTCTTT,CAISESGSLMNTEAFF
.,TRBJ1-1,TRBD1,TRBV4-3,TGCGCCAGCAGCCAAGATCCGCGGACAGGGAACACTGAAGCTTTCTTT,CASSQDPRTGNTEAFF
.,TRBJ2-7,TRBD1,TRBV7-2,TGTGCCAGCAGCCAGACAGGGGCCGGCGAGCAGTACTTC,CASSQTGAGEQYF
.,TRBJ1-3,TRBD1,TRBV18,TGTGCCAGCTCACCACTGACAGGGGAATACTCTGGAAACACCATATATTTT,CASSPLTGEYSGNTIYF
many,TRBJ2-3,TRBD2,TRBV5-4,TGTGCCAGCAGCCCTAGGGAGCGGGGGCCATCTAGCACAGATACGCAGTATTTT,CASSPRERGPSSTDTQYF
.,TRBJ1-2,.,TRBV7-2,TGTGCCAGCAGCTTAGTGTGGCAGGATTATGGCTACACCTTC,CASSLVWQDYGYTF
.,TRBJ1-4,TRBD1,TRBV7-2,TGTGCCAGCAGCGTACCGACAGGGGGCGATGAAAAACTGTTTTTT,CASSVPTGGDEKLFF
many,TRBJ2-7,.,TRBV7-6,TGTGCCAGCAGCTTCAGTCCCTTAGACTACGAGCAGTACTTC,CASSFSPLDYEQYF
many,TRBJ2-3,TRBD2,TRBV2,TGTGCCAGCAGTGTCCAGCGGGGGCAGGGCACAGATACGCAGTATTTT,CASSVQRGQGTDTQYF
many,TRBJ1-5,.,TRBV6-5,TGTGCCAGCAGCCCTGACTCCACAGCCAGGCAGCCCCAGCATTTT,CASSPDSTARQPQHF
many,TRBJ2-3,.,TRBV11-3,TGTGCCAGCAGCTTTAGTCGCGGGGCAGATACGCAGTATTTT,CASSFSRGADTQYF
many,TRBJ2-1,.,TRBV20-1,TGCAGTGCTCTCTACAATGAGCAGTTCTTC,CSALYNEQFF
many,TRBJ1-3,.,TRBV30,TGTGCCTGGTTATTAGGGGAAAACACCATATATTTT,CAWLLGENTIYF
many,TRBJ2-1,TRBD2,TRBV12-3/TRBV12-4,TGTGCCAGCAGTTTAGCTACTGGTGGGGGACTAGGGTTGAATGAGCAGTTCTTC,CASSLATGGGLGLNEQFF
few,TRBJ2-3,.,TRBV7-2,TGTGCCAGCAGCTTAATGGGGGGCAAAACAGATACGCAGTATTTT,CASSLMGGKTDTQYF
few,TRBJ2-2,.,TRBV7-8,TGTGCCAGCAGCCCCCACCCTAGTCCCGGGGAGCTGTTTTTT,CASSPHPSPGELFF
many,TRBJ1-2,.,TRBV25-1,TGTGCCATTTCAACAGGGATGAACTATGGCTACACCTTC,CAISTGMNYGYTF
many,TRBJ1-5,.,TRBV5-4,TGTGCCAGCAGCTTGGATGATCAGCCCCAGCATTTT,CASSLDDQPQHF
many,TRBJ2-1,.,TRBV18,TGTGCCAGCTCACCTTGGGAGCGGACAAATGAGCAGTTCTTC,CASSPWERTNEQFF
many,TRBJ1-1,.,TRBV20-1,TGCAGTGCGCCGGACTCTTTACAAGAAGCTTTCTTT,CSAPDSLQEAFF
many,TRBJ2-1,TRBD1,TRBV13,TGTGCCAGCAGCTCCAGGGACAGCGGCCACAATGAGCAGTTCTTC,CASSSRDSGHNEQFF
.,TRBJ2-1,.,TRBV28,TGTGCCAGCAGCCCCCCACAGCACAATGAGCAGTTCTTC,CASSPPQHNEQFF
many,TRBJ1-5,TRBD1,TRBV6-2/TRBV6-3,TGTGCCAGCAGCCGGGAACAGGGGTCTAGCAATCAGCCCCAGCATTTT,CASSREQGSSNQPQHF
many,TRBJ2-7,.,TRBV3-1,TGTGCCAGCAGCCAAGAGTGGACTAACTACGAGCAGTACTTC,CASSQEWTNYEQYF
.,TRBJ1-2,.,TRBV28,TGTGCCAGCAGACATTCCCTGGTTGGGTATCGGAGCTATGGCTACACCTTC,CASRHSLVGYRSYGYTF
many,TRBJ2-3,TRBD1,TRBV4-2,TGTGCCAGCAGCCAACAGACAGGGGTAGATACGCAGTATTTT,CASSQQTGVDTQYF
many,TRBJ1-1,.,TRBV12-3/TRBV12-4,TGTGCCAGCAGTTTTTCTTGGGGGCTGAACACTGAAGCTTTCTTT,CASSFSWGLNTEAFF
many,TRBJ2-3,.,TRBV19,TGTGCCAGTAGTGACCCGGGACTCGGAGATACGCAGTATTTT,CASSDPGLGDTQYF
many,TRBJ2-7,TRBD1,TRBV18,TGTGCCAGCTCACCACGACAGGGGACCCCTTGGGAGCAGTACTTC,CASSPRQGTPWEQYF
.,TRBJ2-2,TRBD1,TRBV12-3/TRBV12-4,TGTGCCAGCATCTGGGGGACAGGGAGTGACGCCGGGGAGCTGTTTTTT,CASIWGTGSDAGELFF
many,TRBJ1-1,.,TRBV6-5,TGTGCCAGCAGGGGACACATGAACACTGAAGCTTTCTTT,CASRGHMNTEAFF
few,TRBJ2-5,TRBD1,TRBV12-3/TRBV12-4,TGTGCCAGCAGTTCCCTGACAGGGGGGCAAGAGACCCAGTACTTC,CASSSLTGGQETQYF